Listed below are T cell receptor beta chains from one sample, sequenced in a study of CD8 T cells in Susac syndrome. TCRdb reprocessed the immunoSEQ multiplex PCR reads via MiXCR and lists one record per CDR3 protein. The table records around 53,000 distinct CDR3 sequences, about 95% of them present only once. Specimen: CD8+ T cells from PBMCs. The source is a human donor with Susac syndrome. Each CDR3 is given with its conserved first and last residue. A D gene is named only where the DNA matches it firmly. The size of a clone is reported for some rows only, either as once, few or many, or as a class for expanded clones.

v_gene	abundance	j_gene	d_gene	CDR3nt	CDR3aa
TRBV20-1	-	TRBJ2-5	TRBD1	TGCAGTGCTAGAGATTTGAGGGGGCTCGGGGAGACCCAGTACTTC	CSARDLRGLGETQYF
TRBV29-1	-	TRBJ2-5	-	TGCAGCGTGGACCGGGACAAAAGGGAGACCCAGTACTTC	CSVDRDKRETQYF
TRBV7-8	-	TRBJ2-2	-	TGTGCCAGCTCGCGGGGGCCCGGGGAGCTGTTTTTT	CASSRGPGELFF
TRBV30	-	TRBJ2-7	TRBD1	TGTGCCTGGGACAGGGGGCAGGGCGAGCAGTACTTC	CAWDRGQGEQYF
TRBV9	-	TRBJ2-3	-	TGTGCCAGCAGCGTAGTTGAGGGGCCTAGCACAGATACGCAGTATTTT	CASSVVEGPSTDTQYF
TRBV11-2	-	TRBJ2-5	-	TGTGCCAGCAGCTTAGCGGGCTACCAAGAGACCCAGTACTTC	CASSLAGYQETQYF
TRBV19	-	TRBJ1-4	TRBD1	TGTGCCAGTAGTATCGACAGGGGAACTAATGAAAAACTGTTTTTT	CASSIDRGTNEKLFF
TRBV2	once	TRBJ2-7	TRBD1	TGTGCCAGCAGGCGGACAGGGGCGGCCTCCTACGAGCAGTACTTC	CASRRTGAASYEQYF
TRBV7-6	-	TRBJ2-3	-	TGTGCCAGCAGGCCGGGACACCTCACAGATACGCAGTATTTT	CASRPGHLTDTQYF
TRBV9	-	TRBJ1-1	-	TGTGCCAGCAGCGTAAACCCCGGGACCCAGTTTGGCACTGAAGCTTTCTTT	CASSVNPGTQFGTEAFF
TRBV6-5	-	TRBJ2-7	TRBD1	TGTGCCAGCACGCGGACAGGGACGGCGGTAGAGCAGTACTTC	CASTRTGTAVEQYF
TRBV7-2	-	TRBJ2-5	-	TGTGCCAGCAGCTTAGCGCAAGAGAAAGAGACCCAGTACTTC	CASSLAQEKETQYF
TRBV11-2	-	TRBJ2-7	-	TGTGCCAGCAGCTTAGGCCCATCACCGGGACGGCCCTACGAGCAGTACTTC	CASSLGPSPGRPYEQYF
TRBV6-5	-	TRBJ2-1	TRBD2	TGTGCCAGCAGTTTGGGGCGGGGGGATCTTGAGCAGTTCTTC	CASSLGRGDLEQFF
TRBV9	-	TRBJ2-7	-	TGTGCCAGCAGCGTAGGCGGGTTGCCCTACGAGCAGTACTTC	CASSVGGLPYEQYF
TRBV7-3	-	TRBJ2-2	-	TGTGCCAGCAGCCCCCTGAAGACCGGGGAGCTGTTTTTT	CASSPLKTGELFF
TRBV7-2	-	TRBJ2-1	-	TGTGCCAGCAGCCCGGGCGGGCAATTTACCAATGAGCAGTTCTTC	CASSPGGQFTNEQFF
TRBV7-2	-	TRBJ2-5	-	TGTGCCAGCAGCTTGGGCCCTGCGGAGACCCAGTACTTC	CASSLGPAETQYF
TRBV5-1	-	TRBJ2-4	TRBD1	TGCGCCAGCAGCTTCAGGGGGCAGGGCAAAAACATTCAGTACTTC	CASSFRGQGKNIQYF
TRBV20-1	-	TRBJ2-1	TRBD2	TGCAGTGCTAGAGATCTGCGGGGGGGCAATGAGCAGTTCTTC	CSARDLRGGNEQFF
TRBV6-1	-	TRBJ2-6	-	TGTGCCATCTTATCTGGGGCCAACGTCCTGACTTTC	CAILSGANVLTF
TRBV30	once	TRBJ1-1	-	TGTGCCTGGAGACGGGGAGTGAACACTGAAGCTTTCTTT	CAWRRGVNTEAFF
TRBV7-2	few	TRBJ2-3	TRBD1	TGTGCCAGCAGCTTAGGGGGACAGATCACAGATACGCAGTATTTT	CASSLGGQITDTQYF
TRBV19	-	TRBJ2-7	TRBD2	TGTGCCAGTACCGCGTTATGGACTAGCGTAGGCGGGACCTACGAGCAGTACTTC	CASTALWTSVGGTYEQYF
TRBV7-9	-	TRBJ2-7	TRBD2	TGTGCCAGCAGCGCCGGGACTAGCGGGGGGATTTTTTACGAGCAGTACTTC	CASSAGTSGGIFYEQYF
TRBV7-8	-	TRBJ2-5	-	TGTGCCAGCAGCCCGAGCGGGGAGACCCAGTACTTC	CASSPSGETQYF
TRBV4-1	-	TRBJ2-7	-	TGCGCCAGCAGCAGCGTTTCCCCCTACGAGCAGTACTTC	CASSSVSPYEQYF
TRBV9	-	TRBJ1-1	-	TGTGCCAGCAGCAACCCAGGGTCCGGTGAAGCTTTCTTT	CASSNPGSGEAFF
TRBV2	-	TRBJ1-5	-	TGTGCCAGCAGTGATGTCTTTAGCAATCAGCCCCAGCATTTT	CASSDVFSNQPQHF
TRBV30	-	TRBJ2-7	-	TGTGCCTGGGGGGACTACGAGCAGTACTTC	CAWGDYEQYF
TRBV5-6	-	TRBJ2-1	TRBD1	TGTGCCAGCAGCCCGGGACAGGGGTCCGCTCAGTTCTTC	CASSPGQGSAQFF